This passage covers 28 T cell receptor beta chains from one sample sequenced in a study of human T cells and chemical hapten exposure. TCRdb re-analysed the RACE reads in MiXCR, keeping a single row per CDR3 protein. The sample contains tens of thousands of distinct CDR3 sequences, 9.4% of which appear only once. The sample's time point: patch test 2, 6 weeks after DPC sensitization. This sample's treatment: therapeutic diphenylcyclopropenone sensitization with weekly scalp DPC. The sequencing used whole blood, collected in connection with sensitization to the hapten diphenylcyclopropenone (DPC). The receptors stem from a man aged 25-40 years with alopecia areata. Some clones in this sample may be carry-over from other donors' samples.

This clonotype has ten or more counts. V gene TRBV19 combines with J gene TRBJ1-1; D gene ambiguous. This CDR3 has 15 amino acids. V was shortened by 4 bases and J by 0 bases, with 12 bases between the two germline ends. The V gene's germline CDR1 is LNHDA and CDR2 SQIVND (reference sequence). In DNA, the CDR3 is TGTGCCAGTAGTAAAACCGACGGGATGAACACTGAAGCTTTCTTT. Its translation: CASSKTDGMNTEAFF.

This clonotype was detected ten times or more. The chain couples TRBV27 to TRBJ2-3, with 10 nucleotides matching TRBD1. The length of the CDR3 is 14 residues. Germline CDR1 reads MNHEY; CDR2 reads SMNVEV (reference sequence). V lost 6 bases to trimming and J lost 4 bases; unmatched junction nucleotides: 4. In DNA form, the CDR3 reads TGTGCCAGCAGGACAGGGGGCGTGCCAGATACGCAGTATTTT. Protein: CASRTGGVPDTQYF.

CDR3: CASSLEAHYEQYF. As DNA, the CDR3 is TGTGCCAGCAGTTTGGAGGCCCACTACGAGCAGTACTTC. This rearrangement joins TRBV6-2 or TRBV6-3 to TRBJ2-7; D is perhaps TRBD2 (5 bases). Trimming left V 4 bases short and J 3 bases short, with 10 bases between. Germline assignment: CDR1 MNHEY and CDR2 SVGEGT. CDR3 length equals 13 residues.

This clonotype was seen repeatedly, ten times or more. This chain links TRBV10-1 with TRBJ1-1; weak D call: TRBD1 (5 bases). Per germline, CDR1 WNHNN and CDR2 SYGVQD (reference sequence). The CDR3 extends over 14 amino acids. The V end was cut by 3 bases, the J end by 9 bases, with 17 bases between. CDR3 in DNA: TGCGCCAGCAGTGACGGACAAGATCGGACCAAAGCTTTCTTT. Translated: CASSDGQDRTKAFF.

This clonotype has at least ten counts. The chain combines TRBV6-5 with TRBJ2-5, with 7 bases fitting TRBD1. Trimming at V came to 7 bases and at J to 1 base, leaving 6 bases not matched to a gene. Germline CDR1 and CDR2: MNHEY and SVGAGI. This CDR3 is built from 14 residues. The CDR3 sequence is CASNPQGVQETQYF. As DNA, the CDR3 is TGTGCCAGCAATCCCCAGGGGGTCCAAGAGACCCAGTACTTC.

This clonotype came up many times. This sequence joins TRBV7-9 and TRBJ2-1; D is uncertain. Germline CDR1 is SEHNR and CDR2 is FQNEAQ (reference sequence). The ends were cut back, 1 base at V and 12 bases at J, with 7 bases in the middle. The CDR3 runs to 11 residues. The DNA of the CDR3 is TGTGCCAGCAGCTTAGTGGAGTGGCAGTTCTTC. As protein: CASSLVEWQFF.

This clonotype was counted only a few times. CDR3 protein: CSARPPAGGPVTQYF. CDR3 in DNA: TGCAGTGCTAGGCCCCCAGCGGGGGGGCCGGTTACGCAGTATTTT. V usage is TRBV20-1 and J usage is TRBJ2-3; TRBD2 aligns across 10 bases. Germline CDR1 reads DFQATT; CDR2 reads SNEGSKA (reference sequence). The CDR3 loop spans 15 amino acids. V lost 3 bases to trimming and J lost 8 bases; unmatched junction nucleotides: 11.

This clonotype has ten or more counts. The chain joins TRBV10-2 to TRBJ2-7; the D gene is possibly TRBD2 (6 bases). The V end was cut by 6 bases, the J end by 4 bases, with 16 bases between. The CDR3 is made up of 14 amino acids. Germline V gene sequence: CDR1 WSHSY, CDR2 SAAADI. The CDR3 here is CASSQSEGPYEQYF. CDR3 DNA sequence: TGCGCCAGCAGCCAATCGGAGGGCCCGTACGAGCAGTACTTC.

The sample holds many counts of this clonotype. The chain carries TRBV2 and TRBJ2-6; D possibly corresponds to TRBD1 (6 bases). CDR3 size: 14 residues. V shed 5 bases and J shed 4 bases, with 9 bases lying between them. Germline CDR1 is SNHLY and CDR2 is FYNNEI. In DNA, the CDR3 is TGTGCCAGCAGTTGGGGGCAAGGGGCCAACGTCCTGACTTTC. Translation: CASSWGQGANVLTF. The whole variable domain, filled in from reference TRBV2 and TRBJ2-6, reads EPEVTQTPSHQVTQMGQEVILRCVPISNHLYFYWYRQILGQKVEFLVSFYNNEISEKSEIFDDQFSVERPDGSNFTLKIRSTKLEDSAMYFCASSWGQGANVLTFGAGSRLTVL.

This clonotype was detected ten times or more. The chain couples TRBV2 to TRBJ1-2; D gene unclear. CDR3 length: 9 residues. Germline assignment: CDR1 SNHLY and CDR2 FYNNEI. Between the trimmed V and J ends, which lost 8 bases and 8 bases, there was a span of 6 bases. CDR3 DNA sequence: TGTGCCAGCCAAGAAGGCTACACCTTC. It translates to CASQEGYTF.

This clonotype was seen more than once but under ten times. The gene calls are TRBV9 and TRBJ1-4, with 8 bases fitting TRBD1. This CDR3 contains 17 residues. In germline, CDR1 is SGDLS, CDR2 YYNGEE. With V trimmed by 3 bases and J by 4 bases, 11 bases remained unmatched. This CDR3 is CASSARDRRPDNEKLFF. DNA of the CDR3: TGTGCCAGCAGCGCTAGGGACAGGAGGCCCGATAATGAAAAACTGTTTTTT.

This clonotype was observed at least ten times. The V call is TRBV10-1, the J call TRBJ2-1; tentative D call: TRBD1 (6 bases). V lost 5 bases to trimming and J lost 2 bases, with 10 bases between them. There are 14 residues in the CDR3. Germline V lookup: CDR1 WNHNN, CDR2 SYGVQD (reference sequence). As DNA, the CDR3 is TGCGCCAGCAGTATTTCAGGGGCCTACAATGAGCAGTTCTTC. It codes for CASSISGAYNEQFF.

This clonotype was counted between two and nine times. The chain carries TRBV29-1 and TRBJ2-7; D unresolved. Germline V gene data show CDR1 as SQVTM and CDR2 as ANQGSEA. V shed 4 bases and J shed 6 bases, with 13 bases lying between them. The CDR3 has 12 amino acids. The DNA of the CDR3 is TGCAGCGTTGGGTTTGTGGGGTCCGAGCAGTACTTC. Translated, it gives CSVGFVGSEQYF.

This clonotype was counted many times. The CDR3 coding sequence is TGCAGCGTGGGACAGAGGAACACTGAAGCTTTCTTT. Its protein product is CSVGQRNTEAFF. This rearrangement joins TRBV29-1 to TRBJ1-1; 7 bases match TRBD1. After removal of 6 bases from V and 1 base from J, the junction contained 2 bases not matched to a gene. CDR1 and CDR2 from the germline V gene are SQVTM and ANQGSEA. CDR3 size: 12 residues.

The sample holds many counts of this clonotype. The chain employs TRBV6-5 and TRBJ1-3; the match to TRBD1 covers 7 bases. The CDR3 sequence is 15 residues long. The junction had 4 bases not matched to a gene; V was cut back by 5 bases and J by 0 bases. Germline V CDR1 and CDR2: MNHEY, SVGAGI. CDR3 residues: CASSTRGFSGNTIYF. The CDR3 DNA reads as TGTGCCAGCAGTACCAGGGGGTTCTCTGGAAACACCATATATTTT.

This clonotype was recorded many times. The chain carries TRBV6-2 or TRBV6-3 and TRBJ2-3; weak D call: TRBD1 (6 bases). The length of the CDR3 is 13 residues. Germline lookup yields CDR1 MNHEY and CDR2 SVGEGT. The V and J ends lost 10 bases and 5 bases respectively, with 16 bases between them. The CDR3 coding sequence is TGTGCCACACGGGTCACAGGGTTAGATACGCAGTATTTT. This gives the protein CATRVTGLDTQYF.

This clonotype occurred many times. The V call is TRBV20-1, the J call TRBJ1-1; D possibly corresponds to TRBD1 (5 bases). V was cut by 6 bases and J by 4 bases, with 18 bases left in between. CDR1 and CDR2 (germline): DFQATT, SNEGSKA (reference sequence). The CDR3 spans 14 residues. In DNA form, the CDR3 reads TGCAGTGCCCGGAACCCCAGGGACGCCACTGAAGCTTTCTTT. Its protein product is CSARNPRDATEAFF.

In this sample, this clonotype turned up many times. The V gene is TRBV6-1, the J gene TRBJ1-4; TRBD1 matches at 10 bases. Germline V lookup: CDR1 MNHNS, CDR2 SASEGT. The length of the CDR3 is 16 residues. The V segment lost 7 bases and the J segment 0 bases; nucleotides outside the gene matches: 5. CDR3 in amino acids: CASTGDRGSTNEKLFF. As DNA, the CDR3 is TGTGCCAGCACTGGGGACAGGGGTTCAACTAATGAAAAACTGTTTTTT.

There are a few counts of this clonotype. V is TRBV3-1 and J is TRBJ1-1, with 9 bases that match TRBD1. The germline V gene encodes CDR1 LGHDT and CDR2 YNNKEL (reference sequence). Trimming removed 3 bases from V and 11 bases from J; junction bases left unmatched: 10. This CDR3 has 14 amino acids. This CDR3 reads CASSQGTGSWTAFF. The CDR3 DNA reads as TGTGCCAGCAGCCAGGGGACAGGGTCCTGGACTGCTTTCTTT.

The table lists this clonotype with many counts. The CDR3 is CASSQRMLNTEAFF. In DNA form, the CDR3 reads TGTGCCAGCAGCCAACGAATGTTGAACACTGAAGCTTTCTTT. The rearrangement links TRBV13 to TRBJ1-1; D unresolved. Trimming removed 5 bases at V and 0 bases at J, with 10 bases between. This CDR3 is built from 14 residues. Germline V CDR1 and CDR2: PRHDT, FYEKMQ (reference sequence).

The chain recombines TRBV6-5 with TRBJ2-2; D is unclear. Trimming took 5 bases from V and 6 from J, leaving 7 bases between them. The CDR3 totals 12 residues. Germline assignment: CDR1 MNHEY and CDR2 SVGAGI. CDR3 in DNA: TGTGCCAGCAGTCCAGGACCCGGGGAGCTGTTTTTT. Translation gives CASSPGPGELFF.

This clonotype showed up many times. The chain is built from TRBV6-6 and TRBJ2-2; the D call may be TRBD1 or TRBD2 (5 bases each). V lost 6 bases, J lost 2 bases, and 13 bases lay in between. In germline, CDR1 is MNHNY, CDR2 SVGAGI (reference sequence). The CDR3 length is 15 residues. The CDR3 coding sequence is TGTGCCAGCAGCCCCGGGACGGTAAACACCGGGGAGCTGTTTTTT. It yields the protein CASSPGTVNTGELFF.

This clonotype turned up a few times. The J gene is TRBJ1-5, the V gene TRBV27; tentatively, D is TRBD1 (6 bases). The V and J ends lost 6 bases and 6 bases respectively, with 12 bases between them. The CDR3 is 13 amino acids. The germline gives CDR1 MNHEY, CDR2 SMNVEV (reference sequence). The CDR3 loop reads CASSLGGFQPQHF. CDR3 bases: TGTGCCAGCAGCCTAGGGGGTTTTCAGCCCCAGCATTTT.

This clonotype has ten or more counts. The V gene is TRBV2, the J gene TRBJ2-3; D gene unclear. The CDR3 length is 14 residues. Germline CDR1 reads SNHLY; CDR2 reads FYNNEI. The ends were cut back, 1 base at V and 6 bases at J, with 11 bases in the middle. CDR3 residues: CASSEEGSSDTQYF. The CDR3, as DNA: TGTGCCAGCAGTGAAGAGGGTAGTAGCGATACGCAGTATTTT. Based on the CDR3 plus reference TRBV2 and TRBJ2-3, the full variable domain is EPEVTQTPSHQVTQMGQEVILRCVPISNHLYFYWYRQILGQKVEFLVSFYNNEISEKSEIFDDQFSVERPDGSNFTLKIRSTKLEDSAMYFCASSEEGSSDTQYFGPGTRLTVL.

Ten or more counts support this clonotype. This chain uses TRBV12-3 or TRBV12-4 with TRBJ1-1; D uncertain. The CDR3 is 9 amino acids. With 8 bases removed from V and 11 bases from J, the gap between germline ends came to 9 bases. DNA for the CDR3: TGTGCCAGCTCTGGCCTCGCTTTCTTT. Amino acid sequence: CASSGLAFF.

This clonotype was observed many times. The rearrangement links TRBV5-1 to TRBJ2-1; 11 nucleotides match TRBD2. With 4 bases clipped from V and 4 bases from J, the junction kept 7 bases outside the gene matches. The CDR3 covers 16 residues. CDR1 and CDR2 (germline): SGHRS, YFSETQ. The CDR3 sequence is CASSEELAGAYNEQFF. The CDR3 DNA reads as TGCGCCAGCAGCGAGGAACTAGCGGGAGCGTACAATGAGCAGTTCTTC.

This clonotype was observed many times. The rearrangement uses TRBV7-9 and TRBJ2-7, with 8 positions matching TRBD2. Unmatched junction bases numbered 9, after V lost 0 bases and J lost 5 bases. This CDR3 has 16 residues. The germline V gene encodes CDR1 SEHNR and CDR2 FQNEAQ (reference sequence). The CDR3 region has the DNA TGTGCCAGCAGCTTAGCTCTAGCGGGCTCCTTGGACGAGCAGTACTTC. Its protein is CASSLALAGSLDEQYF.

This clonotype was recorded many times. The chain links TRBV7-2 to TRBJ2-3, with 7 bases fitting TRBD2. Germline V gives CDR1 SGHTA, CDR2 FQGNSA. CDR3 length: 18 residues. Trimming at V came to 4 bases and at J to 6 bases, leaving 19 bases not matched to a gene. The CDR3 here is CASSSTLGGDYPWDTQYF. For the CDR3, the DNA is TGTGCCAGCAGCTCCACCCTGGGAGGGGACTACCCCTGGGATACGCAGTATTTT. The full variable domain, in which reference TRBV7-2 and TRBJ2-3 provide the parts outside the CDR3, is GAGVSQSPSNKVTEKGKDVELRCDPISGHTALYWYRQSLGQGLEFLIYFQGNSAPDKSGLPSDRFSAERTGGSVSTLTIQRTQQEDSAVYLCASSSTLGGDYPWDTQYFGPGTRLTVL.